The T cell receptor beta chain described here comes from a study of memory CD8 T cells in hepatitis C reinfection. Study information: Samples before reinfection came 55 to 20 weeks prior to detection. Study-level results: Conclusions on public clonotypes and secondary clearance were not definitive with a handful of donors.

Germline V gene sequence: CDR1 SQVTM, CDR2 ANQGSEA. This CDR3 contains 16 residues. Unmatched junction bases numbered 9, after V lost 3 bases and J lost 3 bases. Stated time point: pre-reinfection, 55 to 20 weeks before reinfection detection. Sorted cells were sequenced directly ex vivo without any in vitro expansion. Donors were people who inject drugs in the Montreal HEPCO cohort. Two donors provided sorted CD3+ CD8+ CD45RO- naive CD8 T cells at all three reinfection time points. Only in-frame clones appear in the TCRdb table, and some are missing; sequencing was by immunoSEQ multiplex PCR. The top ten clones hold more than 0.8% of a sample with just over 50,000 clones, roughly 90% of them seen once. Notes on this clone: The antigen remains unidentified.

The receptor was isolated from a man younger than 30 with hepatitis C virus infection. Sequenced sample: naive CD8+ T cells sorted from blood. The chain carries TRBV29-1 and TRBJ2-3; 10 nucleotides line up with TRBD2. The CDR3 region is CSVEGLASGSTDTQYF. The CDR3 nucleotides are TGCAGCGTTGAGGGCCTGGCTAGCGGGAGTACAGATACGCAGTATTTT.